This entry is about one TCR beta chain. This CDR3 is 14 amino acids long. Trimming removed 3 bases at V and 1 base at J, with 7 bases between. The germline CDR1 and CDR2 sequences are LNHDA and SQIVND (reference sequence). This sample was included in a study of blood T cell repertoires in COVID-19. Study overall: COVID-19 samples collected from the United States, Italy and Spain covered acute and convalescent phases. Sample material is recorded as cDNA or gDNA derived from T cells, B-cell-depleted T cells, or PBMCs.

Authors' processing steps: Quantification of nucleated cells was approximated via reference gene primer amplification. Generated by immunoSEQ multiplex PCR, the TCRdb table keeps only in-frame clones and is missing some. V, J and clone size reflect that table, while D and trimming were determined from the DNA. The repertoire consists of around 120,000 clones, with roughly 90% occurring once and the leading ten covering approximately 8%. The chain couples TRBV19 to TRBJ1-5, with D possibly being TRBD1 (5 bases). Sequenced input: peripheral blood. This TCR came from a man in his 70s who had recovered from COVID-19. CDR3 loop: CASSIRQSNQPQHF. In DNA form, the CDR3 reads TGTGCCAGTAGTATTAGACAGAGCAATCAGCCCCAGCATTTT.